What follows describes a single T cell receptor beta chain. This clone was detected many times. The antigen it recognizes is unknown. One base away there is no much larger clone; base qualities are not given. The data were obtained in a study of metastatic and nonmetastatic thyroid tumors (dated by TCRdb to 2018 to 2020). Study-wide context: For patients with malignant and with benign thyroid disease, the researchers compared repertoires between peripheral blood samples and tumor or nodule tissue samples. What the research found in general, with its limitations: TCR beta diversity was reported as significantly higher in malignant tumors than in benign nodules, in both blood and tumor samples.

Library preparation used PCR. TCRdb records Illumina HiSeq 4000 as the sequencer. High-throughput sequencing was used to profile the TCR beta-chain CDR3 region of every patient. In the original analysis: The researchers built a classifier to tell apart papillary thyroid cancer patients with distant metastasis, based on CDR3 differences among clinicopathological groups. To measure repertoire diversity the researchers used the Shannon index, while the Morisita-Horn index served to gauge how similar the tumor and blood repertoires were. TCRdb trimmed the raw reads at Q25, called clones with MiXCR and kept productive beta chains. These V and J calls rely on TCRdb rather than the paper's analysis. The sample contains about 33,000 clones, 10% to 11% of them found a single time. Of the sample, about 16% is held by the ten largest clones. As encoded in the germline V gene (reference sequence), CDR1 is SEHNR while CDR2 is FQNEAQ. Taken from cysteine to phenylalanine, the CDR3 has 15 residues. The CDR3 DNA has 45 bases and is translated from base 1. V was cut back by 5 bases and J by 3 bases, leaving a gap of 16 bases between them.

Before undergoing thyroid surgery, none of the patients had been given any kind of treatment. Using T-cell receptor beta sequencing, the study looked back at clinical samples from patients collected from about 2011 to 2019. This clonotype was sampled from a female donor with papillary thyroid cancer or a benign thyroid nodule (not recorded which). Some clones in this sample may be carry-over from other donors' samples. The chain links TRBV7-9 with TRBJ1-1; there is no confident call for the D gene. The specimen sequenced was blood. The base sequence is TGTGCCAGCAGCACAGCGGAGGGAGCGTACACTGAAGCTTTCTTT. The encoded protein is CASSTAEGAYTEAFF. Supplemented by the reference TRBV7-9 and TRBJ1-1 proteins around the CDR3, the complete variable domain is DTGVSQNPRHKITKRGQNVTFRCDPISEHNRLYWYRQTLGQGPEFLTYFQNEAQLEKSRLLSDRFSAERPKGSFSTLEIQRTEQGDSAMYLCASSTAEGAYTEAFFGQGTRLTVV.